This is a list of T cell receptor beta chains from one sample in a study of neurological immune-mediated disorders. TCRdb processed the 5' RACE reads anew with MiXCR; each CDR3 protein has one entry. The sample gives over 25,000 distinct CDR3 sequences, approximately 16% of which show up once; about 4.9% is in the top ten. The sequenced sample consisted of CD4+ T cells from blood. These receptor sequences come from a female donor with HTLV-1-associated myelopathy (HAM/TSP). Each CDR3 is given with its conserved first and last residue. The D gene is left open where the match is weak. Part of the rows lack a size; the others show once, few, many or a class for expanded clones.

clone size: medium-sized
V gene: TRBV24-1
D gene: .
J gene: TRBJ2-7
CDR3 DNA: TGTGCCACCAGTCCCGGGACACCGTCGAGGGAGCAGTACTTC
CDR3 protein: CATSPGTPSREQYF

clone size: many
V gene: TRBV7-8
D gene: .
J gene: TRBJ2-3
CDR3 DNA: TGTGCCAGCAGCCAGCTGGCAGGGGCAGATACGCAGTATTTT
CDR3 protein: CASSQLAGADTQYF

clone size: many
V gene: TRBV10-3
D gene: .
J gene: TRBJ2-7
CDR3 DNA: TGTGCCATCAGTGGGACAACCTACGAGCAGTACTTC
CDR3 protein: CAISGTTYEQYF

clone size: many
V gene: TRBV24-1
D gene: TRBD2
J gene: TRBJ2-1
CDR3 DNA: TGTGCCACCAGTGATTTCCGACTAGCGGGGTACAATGAGCAGTTCTTC
CDR3 protein: CATSDFRLAGYNEQFF

clone size: many
V gene: TRBV27
D gene: TRBD2
J gene: TRBJ2-5
CDR3 DNA: TGTGCCAGCAGCCACGGGGGAGGGGAGACCCAGTACTTC
CDR3 protein: CASSHGGGETQYF

clone size: .
V gene: TRBV2
D gene: TRBD2
J gene: TRBJ2-1
CDR3 DNA: TGTGCCAGCAGTGTTAGCGGGAATGAGCAGTTCTTC
CDR3 protein: CASSVSGNEQFF

clone size: many
V gene: TRBV4-1
D gene: .
J gene: TRBJ2-1
CDR3 DNA: TGCGCCAGCAGCCAAGGTTTGGTTCTAGTCAATGAGCAGTTCTTC
CDR3 protein: CASSQGLVLVNEQFF

clone size: many
V gene: TRBV20-1
D gene: .
J gene: TRBJ1-2
CDR3 DNA: TGCAGTGCTCTGAACGACTGGGGAGACTATGGCTACACCTTC
CDR3 protein: CSALNDWGDYGYTF

clone size: many
V gene: TRBV20-1
D gene: TRBD2
J gene: TRBJ2-7
CDR3 DNA: TGCAGTGCTAAACTAGCGGGACCCTACGAGCAGTACTTC
CDR3 protein: CSAKLAGPYEQYF

clone size: medium-sized
V gene: TRBV5-1
D gene: TRBD2
J gene: TRBJ2-3
CDR3 DNA: TGCGCCAGCAGCTTGGAGGCTAGCGGGTGGTGGTCGCCCACAGATACGCAGTATTTT
CDR3 protein: CASSLEASGWWSPTDTQYF

clone size: many
V gene: TRBV11-2
D gene: .
J gene: TRBJ2-1
CDR3 DNA: TGTGCCAGCTCAACCCAAAATGAGCAGTTCTTC
CDR3 protein: CASSTQNEQFF

clone size: many
V gene: TRBV9
D gene: .
J gene: TRBJ2-5
CDR3 DNA: TGTGCCAGCAGCGGCGCGCCGGGGCAGAGGGAGACCCAGTACTTC
CDR3 protein: CASSGAPGQRETQYF

clone size: many
V gene: TRBV3-1
D gene: TRBD1
J gene: TRBJ1-2
CDR3 DNA: TGTGCCAGCAGCCCTTTCGTTACAGGGGACTATGGCTACACCTTC
CDR3 protein: CASSPFVTGDYGYTF

clone size: many
V gene: TRBV4-1
D gene: .
J gene: TRBJ2-1
CDR3 DNA: TGCGCCAGCAGCCAGGAAAGGCGGGTCAAGCCCGTCGATGAGCAGTTCTTC
CDR3 protein: CASSQERRVKPVDEQFF

clone size: many
V gene: TRBV7-2
D gene: .
J gene: TRBJ1-2
CDR3 DNA: TGTGCCAGCAGCTTAGCAGGGGGGAATGGCTACACCTTC
CDR3 protein: CASSLAGGNGYTF

clone size: .
V gene: TRBV6-6
D gene: TRBD1
J gene: TRBJ1-3
CDR3 DNA: TGTGCCAGCAGTTACCGGGACAGTGGTGGAAACACCATATATTTT
CDR3 protein: CASSYRDSGGNTIYF

clone size: many
V gene: TRBV6-2/TRBV6-3
D gene: TRBD2
J gene: TRBJ2-3
CDR3 DNA: TGTGCCAGCAGCCCCTGGGCTAGCGGGGAGACAGATACGCAGTATTTT
CDR3 protein: CASSPWASGETDTQYF

clone size: many
V gene: TRBV19
D gene: .
J gene: TRBJ2-7
CDR3 DNA: TGTGCCAGTGCTGCGAACGGGAACCCATCCTACGAGCAGTACTTC
CDR3 protein: CASAANGNPSYEQYF

clone size: many
V gene: TRBV20-1
D gene: .
J gene: TRBJ2-1
CDR3 DNA: TGCAGTGCTGGACTAACTTACAATGAGCAGTTCTTC
CDR3 protein: CSAGLTYNEQFF

clone size: many
V gene: TRBV7-6
D gene: TRBD1
J gene: TRBJ2-3
CDR3 DNA: TGTGCCAGCAGCCCGACAGGGCCCCCAGATACGCAGTATTTT
CDR3 protein: CASSPTGPPDTQYF

clone size: .
V gene: TRBV2
D gene: .
J gene: TRBJ2-3
CDR3 DNA: TGTGCCAGCAGTGAAGCCCCGATTATGGCCAATGAGCAGTATTTT
CDR3 protein: CASSEAPIMANEQYF

clone size: many
V gene: TRBV3-1
D gene: .
J gene: TRBJ1-4
CDR3 DNA: TGTGCCAGCAGCCAAGATCTAGGTGAAAAACTGTTTTTT
CDR3 protein: CASSQDLGEKLFF

clone size: many
V gene: TRBV18
D gene: .
J gene: TRBJ2-7
CDR3 DNA: TGTGCCAGCTCACCGGATGACAGGCGCGAGCAGTACTTC
CDR3 protein: CASSPDDRREQYF

clone size: many
V gene: TRBV6-1
D gene: TRBD1
J gene: TRBJ1-1
CDR3 DNA: TGTGCCAGCAGGGACAGGGCGGGCACTGAAGCTTTCTTT
CDR3 protein: CASRDRAGTEAFF

clone size: many
V gene: TRBV7-2
D gene: TRBD2
J gene: TRBJ2-3
CDR3 DNA: TGTGCCAGCAGCTTGCGGGGGGGCGTCTCAGATACGCAGTATTTT
CDR3 protein: CASSLRGGVSDTQYF

clone size: many
V gene: TRBV7-2
D gene: TRBD2
J gene: TRBJ2-5
CDR3 DNA: TGTGCCAGCAGCTGGCTTAGCGGGCGGGGAGAGACCCAGTACTTC
CDR3 protein: CASSWLSGRGETQYF

clone size: many
V gene: TRBV9
D gene: .
J gene: TRBJ2-2
CDR3 DNA: TGTGCCAGCAGCGTATTCGCGAACACCGGGGAGCTGTTTTTT
CDR3 protein: CASSVFANTGELFF

clone size: .
V gene: TRBV2
D gene: .
J gene: TRBJ1-5
CDR3 DNA: TGTGCCAGCAGTGAGTCCAGGGTATGGCAACCCCAGCATTTT
CDR3 protein: CASSESRVWQPQHF

clone size: medium-sized
V gene: TRBV5-1
D gene: .
J gene: TRBJ2-3
CDR3 DNA: TGCGCCAGCAGCTTGGCCCGAGGTGAAGGCACCACGGATACGCAGTATTTT
CDR3 protein: CASSLARGEGTTDTQYF

clone size: many
V gene: TRBV28
D gene: TRBD1
J gene: TRBJ1-1
CDR3 DNA: TGTGCCAGCAGTGGATCAGGGGGCGAAGCTTTCTTT
CDR3 protein: CASSGSGGEAFF

clone size: many
V gene: TRBV7-3
D gene: .
J gene: TRBJ1-2
CDR3 DNA: TGTGCCAGCAGCATAACAGGTCTATCAGTTAGTTGGTATGGCTACACCTTC
CDR3 protein: CASSITGLSVSWYGYTF

clone size: many
V gene: TRBV29-1
D gene: TRBD2
J gene: TRBJ2-7
CDR3 DNA: TGCAGCGTGCCTAGCGGGGGGCGCCCCACCTACGAGCAGTACTTC
CDR3 protein: CSVPSGGRPTYEQYF

clone size: many
V gene: TRBV7-3
D gene: .
J gene: TRBJ2-3
CDR3 DNA: TGTGCCAGCAGCTTACGCCCGGCGGTAGGCACAGATACGCAGTATTTT
CDR3 protein: CASSLRPAVGTDTQYF

clone size: many
V gene: TRBV20-1
D gene: .
J gene: TRBJ2-3
CDR3 DNA: TGCAGTGCTGGGAGTGGGGGGCGGACAGATACGCAGTATTTT
CDR3 protein: CSAGSGGRTDTQYF

clone size: medium-sized
V gene: TRBV7-2
D gene: .
J gene: TRBJ1-4
CDR3 DNA: TGTGCCAGCAGCCTAGGCCAGGTTGGCTATGAAAAACTGTTTTTT
CDR3 protein: CASSLGQVGYEKLFF

clone size: many
V gene: TRBV5-1
D gene: TRBD1
J gene: TRBJ2-3
CDR3 DNA: TGCGCCAGCAGCTTCGGACAGGGGGCAGATACGCAGTATTTT
CDR3 protein: CASSFGQGADTQYF

clone size: many
V gene: TRBV7-2
D gene: .
J gene: TRBJ2-1
CDR3 DNA: TGTGCCAGCAGCTTGAGTCCGAACAATGAGCAGTTCTTC
CDR3 protein: CASSLSPNNEQFF

clone size: few
V gene: TRBV20-1
D gene: TRBD1
J gene: TRBJ2-4
CDR3 DNA: TGCAGTGCTAGAGCCGCCGGTGGAGACAGGGGAAGCATTCAGTACTTC
CDR3 protein: CSARAAGGDRGSIQYF